Listed here are 17 T cell receptor beta chains from one sample, sequenced in a study of T cell responses to AZD1222 COVID-19 vaccine. Produced via immunoSEQ multiplex PCR; TCRdb's table is partial and in-frame only. The table has 110,000 or so clones, around 89% seen once. Sequenced material: peripheral blood, taken 28 days after the second AZD1222 dose. The source is an adult who received the AZD1222 COVID-19 vaccine.

This clone has a handful of counts. The chain joins TRBV2 to TRBJ2-1; 11 bases are shared with TRBD2. Looked up from germline, CDR1 is SNHLY and CDR2 is FYNNEI. J was trimmed by 2 bases and V by 6 bases; bases with no gene match: 6. The CDR3 spans 16 residues. The CDR3 loop is CASSRRGLAAYNEQFF. The DNA for the CDR3 is TGTGCCAGCAGCCGGAGGGGACTAGCGGCCTACAATGAGCAGTTCTTC. The complete variable domain, with remaining parts taken from reference TRBV2 and TRBJ2-1, reads EPEVTQTPSHQVTQMGQEVILRCVPISNHLYFYWYRQILGQKVEFLVSFYNNEISEKSEIFDDQFSVERPDGSNFTLKIRSTKLEDSAMYFCASSRRGLAAYNEQFFGPGTRLTVL.

The chain recombines TRBV5-8 with TRBJ1-1, with 8 bases identical to TRBD1. V shed 0 bases and J 3 bases; nucleotides not matched to a gene: 10. Germline V lookup: CDR1 SGHTS, CDR2 YDEGEE. CDR3 length: 17 residues. As DNA, the CDR3 is TGTGCCAGCAGCTTGGTTGCATTCGGACAGGGCGACACTGAAGCTTTCTTT. As protein: CASSLVAFGQGDTEAFF.

V is TRBV28 and J is TRBJ2-5; TRBD1 agrees at 8 bases. This CDR3 has 14 residues. Germline V gene sequence: CDR1 MDHEN, CDR2 SYDVKM. With V trimmed by 7 bases and J by 5 bases, 9 bases remained unmatched. CDR3 region: CASNLGQGRETQYF. DNA of the CDR3: TGTGCCAGCAATCTCGGACAGGGACGGGAGACCCAGTACTTC.

The rearrangement uses TRBV2 and TRBJ1-1; unclear D gene. The CDR3 runs 15 residues. Trimming shortened V by 2 bases and J by 3 bases, and 13 bases separated the two germline ends. The germline CDR1 and CDR2 sequences are SNHLY and FYNNEI. Written as DNA, the CDR3 is TGTGCCAGCAGTGAATCTCCAAGGTCCGACACTGAAGCTTTCTTT. Translated, it gives CASSESPRSDTEAFF.

This clone was recorded once. The chain has TRBV18 and TRBJ2-5; TRBD1 agrees at 7 bases. CDR1 and CDR2 (germline): KGHSH, LQKENI. Trimming at V came to 2 bases and at J to 3 bases, leaving 3 bases not matched to a gene. The CDR3 has 14 residues. The CDR3 DNA is TGTGCCAGCTCACCAAGCACAGGGGAAGAGACCCAGTACTTC. Amino acid sequence: CASSPSTGEETQYF.

The chain is built from TRBV6-6 and TRBJ2-1, with 7 nucleotides matching TRBD2. Germline assignment: CDR1 MNHNY and CDR2 SVGAGI (reference sequence). After removal of 2 bases from V and 9 bases from J, the junction contained 13 bases not matched to a gene. The CDR3 runs 16 residues. CDR3 amino acids: CASSYGRGRGIVEQFF. In nucleotides, the CDR3 is TGTGCCAGCAGTTACGGTCGCGGGAGAGGAATTGTTGAGCAGTTCTTC.

The genes are TRBV28 and TRBJ2-7; TRBD1 is a possible D gene (5 bases). The CDR3 has 15 amino acids. Germline-derived CDR1 and CDR2 are MDHEN and SYDVKM. Trimming removed 2 bases from V and 4 bases from J, with 15 bases in between. CDR3 protein: CASSLGPSRTYEQYF. For the CDR3, the DNA is TGTGCCAGCAGTTTAGGGCCTTCTAGGACATACGAGCAGTACTTC. Full variable domain (missing parts from reference TRBV28 and TRBJ2-7): DVKVTQSSRYLVKRTGEKVFLECVQDMDHENMFWYRQDPGLGLRLIYFSYDVKMKEKGDIPEGYSVSREKKERFSLILESASTNQTSMYLCASSLGPSRTYEQYFGPGTRLTVT.

The V call is TRBV5-4, the J call TRBJ1-2; TRBD1 aligns across 8 bases. The CDR3 is 14 residues long. Unmatched junction bases numbered 6, after V lost 4 bases and J lost 4 bases. Germline assignment: CDR1 SGHNT and CDR2 YYREEE (reference sequence). CDR3 sequence: CASSPGQGVYGYTF. The CDR3 DNA follows: TGTGCCAGCAGCCCTGGACAGGGAGTCTATGGCTACACCTTC.

This rearrangement joins TRBV12-3 or TRBV12-4 to TRBJ1-1, with 7 bases identical to TRBD1. Trimming took 7 bases from V and 4 from J; bases not matched to a gene: 6. The CDR3 runs 13 residues. CDR3 sequence reads: CASIQQGITEAFF. Written as DNA, the CDR3 is TGTGCCAGCATCCAACAGGGGATCACTGAAGCTTTCTTT.

The J gene is TRBJ2-1, the V gene TRBV19; 10 bases line up with TRBD2. V lost 4 bases to trimming and J lost 8 bases; unmatched junction nucleotides: 5. CDR3 length equals 14 residues. Germline V gene sequence: CDR1 LNHDA, CDR2 SQIVND (reference sequence). CDR3 coding DNA: TGTGCCAGTAGTAGACTAGCGGGTAAGGATGAGCAGTTCTTC. Translating it yields CASSRLAGKDEQFF.

The chain carries TRBV5-1 and TRBJ2-5; D unresolved. V gave up 0 bases and J gave up 5 bases, with 14 bases separating them. This CDR3 is built from 15 residues. Germline V CDR1 and CDR2: SGHRS, YFSETQ. CDR3: CASSLGSTTEETQYF. CDR3 nucleotides: TGCGCCAGCAGCTTGGGATCCACAACCGAGGAGACCCAGTACTTC.

V gene TRBV3-1 (or the pseudogene TRBV3-2) combines with J gene TRBJ1-2; D might be TRBD1 (5 bases). In germline, CDR1 is LGHDT, CDR2 YNNKEL (reference sequence). Trimming took 4 bases from V and 3 from J, leaving 9 bases between them. The CDR3 totals 13 residues. CDR3 in amino acids: CASSPGRDYGYTF. CDR3 coding DNA: TGTGCCAGCAGCCCCGGCAGGGACTATGGCTACACCTTC.

The chain couples TRBV7-8 to TRBJ1-6; 10 positions agree with TRBD1. This CDR3 spans 15 amino acids. V trimming: 7 bases; J trimming: 6 bases; junction bases outside the gene matches: 6. Germline CDR1 SGHVS, CDR2 FQNEAQ. The CDR3 nucleotides are TGTGCCAGCAATACCAGGGACAGGGGTAATTCACCCCTCCACTTT. Its protein product is CASNTRDRGNSPLHF.

The chain couples TRBV29-1 to TRBJ1-4; D perhaps matches TRBD1 (6 bases). Looked up from germline, CDR1 is SQVTM and CDR2 is ANQGSEA. The CDR3 contains 15 residues. V was clipped by 7 bases and J by 0 bases, with 15 bases between them. The CDR3 nucleotides are TGCAGCGCAAAAGGGGGAACCGCAACTAATGAAAAACTGTTTTTT. This codes for CSAKGGTATNEKLFF.

The V call is TRBV4-1, the J call TRBJ2-3; D not resolved. V gave up 0 bases and J gave up 7 bases, with 8 bases separating them. In germline, CDR1 is MGHRA, CDR2 YSYEKL. This CDR3 spans 13 amino acids. The CDR3 nucleotides read TGCGCCAGCAGCCAAGAGGGCGGTAATACGCAGTATTTT. Its protein is CASSQEGGNTQYF.

The J gene is TRBJ1-5, the V gene TRBV2, with TRBD1 identical over 9 bases. V shed 5 bases, J shed 1 base, and the junction held 3 bases outside the gene matches. The CDR3 loop spans 15 amino acids. The germline CDR1 and CDR2 sequences are SNHLY and FYNNEI. CDR3 protein: CASSKQGASNQPQHF. The DNA of the CDR3 is TGTGCCAGCAGTAAACAGGGGGCGAGCAATCAGCCCCAGCATTTT.

This chain uses TRBV5-1 with TRBJ2-5; D possibly corresponds to TRBD2 (6 bases). Trimming removed 2 bases at V and 2 bases at J, with 7 bases between. Germline CDR1 and CDR2: SGHRS and YFSETQ. CDR3 size: 13 residues. For the CDR3, the DNA is TGCGCCAGCAGCTTAGGAGGGCAAGAGACCCAGTACTTC. The encoded protein is CASSLGGQETQYF. The complete variable domain, with remaining parts taken from reference TRBV5-1 and TRBJ2-5, reads KAGVTQTPRYLIKTRGQQVTLSCSPISGHRSVSWYQQTPGQGLQFLFEYFSETQRNKGNFPGRFSGRQFSNSRSEMNVSTLELGDSALYLCASSLGGQETQYFGPGTRLLVL.